This T cell receptor beta chain was profiled in a study of T cell repertoires in aging, cancer and after chemotherapy. The template was genomic DNA from peripheral blood, not RNA. V lost 3 bases and J lost 5; bases outside the gene matches: 10. CDR1 SGHKS and CDR2 YYEKEE come from the germline V gene (reference sequence). The CDR3 extends over 15 amino acids. TRB rearrangements spanning V, D and J were amplified using mixed TRB-A/B primers. TCRdb analysed the multiplex PCR reads with MiXCR anew, one entry per CDR3 protein. The table has about 1,800 distinct CDR3 sequences, approximately 30% seen once.

Sequencing was performed on blood. The rearrangement joins TRBV5-5 to TRBJ1-2, with 7 bases that match TRBD1. The sequence was obtained from a human donor with a blood cancer. CDR3 nucleotides: TGTGCCAGCAGCTCGAGTGGCAGGGGGGAATATGGCTACACCTTC. Residues: CASSSSGRGEYGYTF.